This T cell receptor (beta chain) was sequenced for a study of metastatic and nonmetastatic thyroid tumors. Many counts were recorded for this clone. V shed 6 bases and J shed 5 bases, with 10 bases lying between them. This CDR3 comprises 12 residues. Per the germline V gene, CDR1 is MNHEY and CDR2 is SVGEGT. All patients were untreated before thyroid surgery. TCRdb re-clonotyped the PCR reads via MiXCR. The sample carries about 93,000 clones, roughly 12% recorded once. The chain has TRBV6-2 or TRBV6-3 and TRBJ1-1; D is ambiguous. This sequence originates from a female donor with papillary thyroid cancer or a benign thyroid nodule (not recorded which). Some clones in this sample may be carry-over from other donors' samples. Specimen: blood. The CDR3 here is CASSTGLTEAFF. CDR3 in DNA: TGTGCCAGCAGCACCGGGCTAACTGAAGCTTTCTTT.